The sequence of this T cell receptor beta chain was determined in a study of identical twins. This clonotype was counted only a few times. Its specificity is unknown. Study-wide results and limits: Sharing of beta out-of-frame sequences by twins showed a weaker excess. Twin-shared out-of-frame alpha sequences showed excess low generation probability. Rather than following the same donors, the conclusions depended on cross-sectional statistical analysis.

Each cDNA held unique molecular identifiers, and template switching gave it a universal primer site. Via MiXCR, TCRdb re-called the 5' RACE reads, giving one row per CDR3 protein. The data contain under 1 million distinct CDR3 sequences, 9% to 15% of them seen just once; the ten biggest clones take up around 1.5%. CDR1 and CDR2 from the germline V gene are SQVTM and ANQGSEA. The V end was cut by 7 bases, the J end by 4 bases, with 21 bases between. This CDR3 has 15 amino acids. These data are also associated with another study on yellow fever vaccine responses in identical twins.

The specimen was PBMCs. This clonotype was obtained from a woman under 30 in good health. This rearrangement joins TRBV29-1 to TRBJ2-3; D gene unclear. The CDR3 sequence is CSGQTTAGGSDTQYF. CDR3 DNA: TGCAGCGGACAAACGACGGCTGGTGGGTCAGATACGCAGTATTTT.